This T cell receptor (beta chain) was recorded in a study of cytomegalovirus exposure and HLA in healthy donors. As for the study in general: It was reported in a later analysis that the same platform had been used for the 120 validation repertoires as for the 550 to 750 first-cohort repertoires.

Study results and caveats: The study designated about 180 TCR beta chains cytomegalovirus-associated. Most TCR sequences showed up rarely, but some public TCRs showed up in many donors.

Comments on this clone: Its matching antigen is unknown.

Sequenced by immunoSEQ multiplex PCR; TCRdb stores in-frame clones only, minus some. Of 110,000 to 150,000 clones in the sample, approximately 94% were seen once. Between the trimmed V and J ends, which lost 4 bases and 3 bases, there was a span of 13 bases. This CDR3 comprises 14 residues. The germline V gene has CDR1 MDHEN and CDR2 SYDVKM. This clonotype was sampled from a man between 18 and 29 years old in good health and CMV-seropositive. The V gene is TRBV28, the J gene TRBJ2-7; tentatively, D is TRBD2 (6 bases). The sample was PBMCs. The CDR3 DNA reads as TGTGCCAGCAGTTGGGACTTAACGGGCTACGAGCAGTACTTC. Protein: CASSWDLTGYEQYF.